The subject of this entry is one TCR beta chain. Its antigen is currently unknown. Cryopreserved PBMCs yielded around 2 micrograms of genomic DNA for TCR beta libraries. This sample is part of a study of cytotoxic CD8 clonotypes in ibrutinib-treated CLL. Study in general: The study included 11 relapsed/refractory and 15 treatment-naive patients; 17 to 18 had IGHV unmutated disease.

Produced via immunoSEQ multiplex PCR; TCRdb's table is partial and in-frame only. The sample shows 58,000 or so clones, 57% of them seen only once. Regarding the study as a whole: Baseline clonality was higher than in age-matched healthy donors and moved in step with circulating CD8+ T-cell counts. In sustained-remission versus progressing patients, sampling times differed.

The germline V gene encodes CDR1 SQVTM and CDR2 ANQGSEA. The CDR3 sequence is 16 residues long. V was clipped by 5 bases and J by 4 bases; unmatched bases: 12. The chain joins TRBV29-1 to TRBJ2-5, with 11 bases that match TRBD1. This TCR was recovered from a human donor with chronic lymphocytic leukemia. The sequenced sample was PBMCs, obtained after 12 months of ibrutinib treatment. CDR3 in DNA: TGCAGCGTTTTGGAAAGGCCGGGACAGGGGGGAGAGACCCAGTACTTC. Protein product: CSVLERPGQGGETQYF.